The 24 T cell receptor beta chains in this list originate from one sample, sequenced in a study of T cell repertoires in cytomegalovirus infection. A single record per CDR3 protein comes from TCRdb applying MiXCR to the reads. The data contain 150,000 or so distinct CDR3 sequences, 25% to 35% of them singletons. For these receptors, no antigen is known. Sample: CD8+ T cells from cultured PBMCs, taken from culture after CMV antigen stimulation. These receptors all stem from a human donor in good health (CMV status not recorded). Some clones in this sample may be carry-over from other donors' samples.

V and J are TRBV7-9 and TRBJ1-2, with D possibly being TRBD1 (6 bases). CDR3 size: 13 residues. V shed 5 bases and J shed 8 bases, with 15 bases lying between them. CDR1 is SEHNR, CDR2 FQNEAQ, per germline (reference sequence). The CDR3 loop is CASSRSGAGGYTF. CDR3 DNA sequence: TGTGCCAGCAGCCGTTCGGGGGCGGGCGGCTACACCTTC.

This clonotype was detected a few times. CDR3 nucleotides: TGTGCCAGCAGCTTACGGCCGAACAATGAGCAGTTCTTC. This translates into CASSLRPNNEQFF. The gene calls are TRBV7-6 and TRBJ2-1; D unclear. This CDR3 contains 13 residues. Germline V gene data show CDR1 as SGHVS and CDR2 as FNYEAQ. The V end was cut by 2 bases, the J end by 5 bases, with 7 bases between.

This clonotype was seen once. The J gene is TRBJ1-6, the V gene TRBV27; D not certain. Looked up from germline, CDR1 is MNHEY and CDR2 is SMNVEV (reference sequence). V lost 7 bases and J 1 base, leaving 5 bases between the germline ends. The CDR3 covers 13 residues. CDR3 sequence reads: CASTGSYNSPLHF. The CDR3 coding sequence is TGTGCCAGCACGGGATCCTATAATTCACCCCTCCACTTT.

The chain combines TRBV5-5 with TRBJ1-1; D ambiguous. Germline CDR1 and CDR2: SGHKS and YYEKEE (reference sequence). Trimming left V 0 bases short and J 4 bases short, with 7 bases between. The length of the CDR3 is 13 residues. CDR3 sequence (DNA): TGTGCCAGCAGCTTGGCAACGGTCACTGAAGCTTTCTTT. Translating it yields CASSLATVTEAFF.

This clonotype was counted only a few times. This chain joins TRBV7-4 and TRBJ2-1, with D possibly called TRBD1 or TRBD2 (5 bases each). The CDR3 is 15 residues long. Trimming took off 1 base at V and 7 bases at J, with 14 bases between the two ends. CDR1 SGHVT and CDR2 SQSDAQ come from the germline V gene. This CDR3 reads CASSLGPEGRNEQFF. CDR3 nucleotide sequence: TGTGCCAGCAGCTTAGGACCCGAGGGGCGGAATGAGCAGTTCTTC.

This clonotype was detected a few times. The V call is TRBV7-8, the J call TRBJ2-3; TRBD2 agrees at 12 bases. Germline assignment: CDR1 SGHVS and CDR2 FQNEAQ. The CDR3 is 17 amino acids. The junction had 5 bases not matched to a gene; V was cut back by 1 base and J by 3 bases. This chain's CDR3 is CASSLGLAGGPTDTQYF. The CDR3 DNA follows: TGTGCCAGCAGCTTAGGCCTAGCGGGGGGGCCTACAGATACGCAGTATTTT.

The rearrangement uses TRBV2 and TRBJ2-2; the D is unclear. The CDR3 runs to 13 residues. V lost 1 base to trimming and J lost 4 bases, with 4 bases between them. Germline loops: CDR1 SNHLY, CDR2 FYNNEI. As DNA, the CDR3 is TGTGCCAGCAGTGAAGATGCCACCGGGGAGCTGTTTTTT. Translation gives CASSEDATGELFF.

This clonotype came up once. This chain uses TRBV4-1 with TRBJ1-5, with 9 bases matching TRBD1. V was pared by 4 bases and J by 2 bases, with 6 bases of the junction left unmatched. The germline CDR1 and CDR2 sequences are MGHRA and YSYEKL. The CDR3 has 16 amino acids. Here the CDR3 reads CASSRTQGAGNQPQHF. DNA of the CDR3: TGCGCCAGCAGCCGCACACAGGGGGCGGGCAATCAGCCCCAGCATTTT.

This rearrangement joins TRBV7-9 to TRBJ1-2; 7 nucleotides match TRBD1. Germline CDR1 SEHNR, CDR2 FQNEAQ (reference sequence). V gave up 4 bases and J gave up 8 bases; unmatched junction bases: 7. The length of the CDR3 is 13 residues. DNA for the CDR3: TGTGCCAGCAGCTCTGGACAGGACGTGGGCTACACCTTC. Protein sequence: CASSSGQDVGYTF.

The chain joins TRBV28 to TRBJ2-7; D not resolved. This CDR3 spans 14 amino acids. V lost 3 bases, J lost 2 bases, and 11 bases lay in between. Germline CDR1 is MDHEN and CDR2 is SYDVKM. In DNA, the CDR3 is TGTGCCAGCAGTTTTGGCCAGTTCACCTACGAGCAGTACTTC. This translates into CASSFGQFTYEQYF.

This CDR3 is CASSFGLATNNEQFF. The DNA for the CDR3 is TGTGCCAGTAGTTTCGGACTAGCGACAAACAATGAGCAGTTCTTC. The V call is TRBV19, the J call TRBJ2-1; TRBD2 matches at 9 bases. J gave up 5 bases and V 5 bases, and 7 bases lay outside the gene matches. The CDR3 totals 15 residues. Germline-derived CDR1 and CDR2 are LNHDA and SQIVND (reference sequence).

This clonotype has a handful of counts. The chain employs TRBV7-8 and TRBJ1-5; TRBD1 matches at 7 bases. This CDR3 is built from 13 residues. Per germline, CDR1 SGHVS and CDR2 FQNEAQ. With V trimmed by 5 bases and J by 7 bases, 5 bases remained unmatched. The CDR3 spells CASSGRQGQPQHF. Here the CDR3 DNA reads TGTGCCAGCAGCGGGAGACAGGGCCAGCCCCAGCATTTT.

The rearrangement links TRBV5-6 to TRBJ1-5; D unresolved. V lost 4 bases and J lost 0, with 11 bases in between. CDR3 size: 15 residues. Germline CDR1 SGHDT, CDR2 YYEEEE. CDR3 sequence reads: CASSGGGDSNQPQHF. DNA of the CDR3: TGTGCCAGCAGCGGAGGCGGGGATAGCAATCAGCCCCAGCATTTT.

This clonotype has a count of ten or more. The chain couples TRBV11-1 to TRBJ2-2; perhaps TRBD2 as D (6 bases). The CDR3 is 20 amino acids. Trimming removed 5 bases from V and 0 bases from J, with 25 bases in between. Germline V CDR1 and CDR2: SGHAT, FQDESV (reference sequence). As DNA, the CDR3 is TGTGCCAGCAGCCATCTCGTCGTGGACTATGGCGGGTCGAACACCGGGGAGCTGTTTTTT. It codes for CASSHLVVDYGGSNTGELFF.

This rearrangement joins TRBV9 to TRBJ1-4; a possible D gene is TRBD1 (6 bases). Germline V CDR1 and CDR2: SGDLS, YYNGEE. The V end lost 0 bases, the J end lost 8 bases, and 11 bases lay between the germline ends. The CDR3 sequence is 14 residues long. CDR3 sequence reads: CASSVGGQGEKLFF. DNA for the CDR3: TGTGCCAGCAGCGTAGGGGGGCAAGGCGAAAAACTGTTTTTT.

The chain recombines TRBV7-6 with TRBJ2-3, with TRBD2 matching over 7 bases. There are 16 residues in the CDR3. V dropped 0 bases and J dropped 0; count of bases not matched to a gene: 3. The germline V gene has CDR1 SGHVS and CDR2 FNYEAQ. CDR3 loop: CASSLAAGVSTDTQYF. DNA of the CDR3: TGTGCCAGCAGCTTAGCGGCGGGGGTGAGCACAGATACGCAGTATTTT.

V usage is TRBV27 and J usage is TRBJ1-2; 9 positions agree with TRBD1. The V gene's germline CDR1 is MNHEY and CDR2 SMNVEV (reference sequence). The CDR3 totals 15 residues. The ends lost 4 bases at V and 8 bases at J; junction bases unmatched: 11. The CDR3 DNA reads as TGTGCCAGCAGTTGGGGTGTCGGGACAGGGAAGGGCTACACCTTC. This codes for CASSWGVGTGKGYTF.

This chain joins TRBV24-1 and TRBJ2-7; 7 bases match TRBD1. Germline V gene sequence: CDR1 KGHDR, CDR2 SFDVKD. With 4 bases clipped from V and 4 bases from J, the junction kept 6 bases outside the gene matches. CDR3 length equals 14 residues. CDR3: CATSDRDRFYEQYF. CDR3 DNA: TGTGCCACCAGTGACCGGGACAGATTTTACGAGCAGTACTTC.

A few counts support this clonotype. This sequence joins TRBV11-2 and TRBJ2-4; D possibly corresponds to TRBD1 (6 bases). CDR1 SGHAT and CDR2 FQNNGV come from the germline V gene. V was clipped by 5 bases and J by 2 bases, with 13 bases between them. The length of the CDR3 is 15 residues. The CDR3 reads CASSPHRDTKNIQYF. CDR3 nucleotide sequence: TGTGCCAGCAGCCCTCACAGGGATACCAAAAACATTCAGTACTTC.

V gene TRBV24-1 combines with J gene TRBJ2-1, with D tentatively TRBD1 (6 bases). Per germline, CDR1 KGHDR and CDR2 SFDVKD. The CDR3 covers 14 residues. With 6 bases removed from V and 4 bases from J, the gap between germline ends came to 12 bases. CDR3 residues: CATSTGMGYNEQFF. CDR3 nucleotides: TGTGCCACCAGTACAGGGATGGGGTACAATGAGCAGTTCTTC.

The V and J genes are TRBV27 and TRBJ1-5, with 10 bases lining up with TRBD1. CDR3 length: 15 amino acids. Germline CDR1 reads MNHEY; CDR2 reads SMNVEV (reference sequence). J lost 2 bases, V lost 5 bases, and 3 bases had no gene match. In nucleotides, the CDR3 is TGTGCCAGCAGTCCCGGGACAGGGGGCAATCAGCCCCAGCATTTT. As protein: CASSPGTGGNQPQHF.

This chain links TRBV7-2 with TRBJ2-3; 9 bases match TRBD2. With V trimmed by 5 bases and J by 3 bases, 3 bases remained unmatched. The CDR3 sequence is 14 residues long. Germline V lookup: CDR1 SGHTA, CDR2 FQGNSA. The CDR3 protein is CASSAAGGTDTQYF. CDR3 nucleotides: TGTGCCAGCAGCGCCGCGGGGGGGACAGATACGCAGTATTTT.

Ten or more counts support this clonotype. The CDR3 DNA reads TGTGCCAGCACTACAAGCTGGGTTTATGGACTCGATGGGGCCAACGTCCTGACTTTC. Translation: CASTTSWVYGLDGANVLTF. V is TRBV27 and J is TRBJ2-6; perhaps TRBD2 as D (5 bases). Germline V gene data show CDR1 as MNHEY and CDR2 as SMNVEV (reference sequence). The CDR3 has 19 residues. Trimming cost V 7 bases and J 3 bases, with 25 bases left between them.

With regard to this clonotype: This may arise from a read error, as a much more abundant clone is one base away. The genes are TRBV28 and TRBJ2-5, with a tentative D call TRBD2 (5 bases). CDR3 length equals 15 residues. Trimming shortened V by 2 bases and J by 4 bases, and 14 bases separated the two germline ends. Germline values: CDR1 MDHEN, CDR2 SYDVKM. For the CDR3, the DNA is TGTGCCAGCAGTTTAAGGCCTGGCGGGTCAGAGACCCAGTACTTC. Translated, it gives CASSLRPGGSETQYF.